The 10 T cell receptor beta chains below were found in one sample sequenced in a study of blood T cell repertoires in COVID-19. The method was immunoSEQ multiplex PCR; TCRdb's version includes in-frame clones alone and lacks a portion of them. The sample holds 170,000 or so clones; around 87% are singletons and the top ten take about 0.6%. Input material: peripheral blood. All receptors derive from a man between 60 and 75 years old with COVID-19, enrolled during active disease.

The genes are TRBV28 and TRBJ1-1, with TRBD1 identical over 7 bases. J was trimmed by 6 bases and V by 4 bases; bases with no gene match: 2. Germline-derived CDR1 and CDR2 are MDHEN and SYDVKM. The CDR3 has 12 amino acids. CDR3 in amino acids: CASSWRGPEAFF. CDR3 bases: TGTGCCAGCAGTTGGAGGGGGCCTGAAGCTTTCTTT.

The V call is TRBV5-1, the J call TRBJ2-1, with D perhaps TRBD2 (6 bases). V was clipped by 2 bases and J by 6 bases, with 12 bases between them. The V gene's germline CDR1 is SGHRS and CDR2 YFSETQ. The CDR3 extends over 14 amino acids. CDR3: CASSLSSALNEQFF. The CDR3 DNA follows: TGCGCCAGCAGCTTATCTAGCGCCCTCAATGAGCAGTTCTTC.

This clone has a single count. The chain links TRBV11-1 to TRBJ2-7; D is possibly TRBD1 (6 bases). V was shortened by 2 bases and J by 0 bases, with 8 bases between the two germline ends. Looked up from germline, CDR1 is SGHAT and CDR2 is FQDESV (reference sequence). CDR3 length: 14 residues. Written as DNA, the CDR3 is TGTGCCAGCAGCTTACCAGGGGCCTCCTACGAGCAGTACTTC. Residues: CASSLPGASYEQYF.

This rearrangement joins TRBV6-5 to TRBJ2-7; 10 bases agree with TRBD1. This CDR3 region has 15 residues. V was clipped by 8 bases and J by 0 bases; unmatched bases: 7. Germline CDR1 MNHEY, CDR2 SVGAGI. In DNA form, the CDR3 reads TGTGCCAGCCACCAGGGACAGGGGAACTCCTACGAGCAGTACTTC. Amino acid sequence: CASHQGQGNSYEQYF.

The V and J genes are TRBV11-3 and TRBJ2-3; 10 positions agree with TRBD2. The CDR3 has 15 amino acids. The junction had 2 bases not matched to a gene; V was cut back by 4 bases and J by 1 base. Germline CDR1 and CDR2: SGHNT and YENEEA. The CDR3 protein is CASSSGTSGTDTQYF. Here the CDR3 DNA reads TGTGCCAGCAGCTCCGGGACTAGCGGCACAGATACGCAGTATTTT. Full variable domain (remainder filled in from reference TRBV11-3 and TRBJ2-3): EAGVVQSPRYKIIEKKQPVAFWCNPISGHNTLYWYLQNLGQGPELLIRYENEEAVDDSQLPKDRFSAERLKGVDSTLKIQPAELGDSAVYLCASSSGTSGTDTQYFGPGTRLTVL.

The chain carries TRBV29-1 and TRBJ1-5; D is undetermined. The CDR3 runs to 12 residues. V lost 4 bases and J 4 bases, leaving 8 bases between the germline ends. From germline, CDR1 is SQVTM and CDR2 ANQGSEA. This chain's CDR3 is CSVGAENQPQHF. The DNA for the CDR3 is TGCAGCGTTGGGGCAGAGAATCAGCCCCAGCATTTT.

This chain connects TRBV18 to TRBJ2-2; maybe TRBD1 (5 bases). The length of the CDR3 is 17 residues. With 2 bases removed from V and 6 bases from J, the gap between germline ends came to 19 bases. From germline, CDR1 is KGHSH and CDR2 LQKENI. The CDR3 region is CASSPAMRQRFAGELFF. DNA for the CDR3: TGTGCCAGCTCACCAGCGATGAGACAGCGATTCGCCGGGGAGCTGTTTTTT.

V usage is TRBV10-3 and J usage is TRBJ1-5; TRBD1 is a possible D gene (5 bases). V lost 3 bases to trimming and J lost 3 bases, with 15 bases between them. The germline V gene has CDR1 ENHRY and CDR2 SYGVKD. This CDR3 is built from 16 residues. The CDR3 reads CAISDVGAELNQPQHF. In DNA, the CDR3 is TGTGCCATCAGTGACGTTGGGGCAGAACTCAATCAGCCCCAGCATTTT.

The chain has TRBV7-2 and TRBJ2-4, with D maybe TRBD1 (7 bases). CDR1 and CDR2 from the germline V gene are SGHTA and FQGNSA. This CDR3 region has 15 residues. V lost 5 bases and J 7 bases, leaving 18 bases between the germline ends. Here the CDR3 DNA reads TGTGCCAGCAGCGGTTTACAGGGGAGGTGGAACATTCAGTACTTC. It specifies CASSGLQGRWNIQYF.

The chain carries TRBV5-1 and TRBJ2-1; a weak D match, TRBD2 (5 bases). V dropped 6 bases and J dropped 1 base, with 11 bases sitting between them. The CDR3 consists of 14 residues. Germline assignment: CDR1 SGHRS and CDR2 YFSETQ. The CDR3 bases are TGCGCCAGCACGAGGGAAGGATCCTACAATGAGCAGTTCTTC. This sequence encodes CASTREGSYNEQFF.